The rows below give T cell receptor beta chains drawn from one sample of a study of T-cell memory formation after mild COVID-19. Using its own MiXCR run on the 5' RACE reads, TCRdb lists one record per CDR3 protein. The sample records roughly 130,000 distinct CDR3 sequences, 16% being singletons. The sample taken for sequencing was PBMCs or a T cell subset sorted from them (not recorded which). All receptors come from an adult woman who had mild COVID-19 (a few samples of this study predate the infection). Cell type and time point are not known. The CDR3 runs from the conserved cysteine through the conserved F or W. A D gene is named only where the DNA matches it firmly. Size tells how often a clone was seen (once, few, many) or the class of an expanded clone, and some rows leave it out.

j_gene,v_gene,d_gene,abundance,CDR3nt,CDR3aa
TRBJ2-5,TRBV7-9,NA,few,TGTGCCAGCAGCTCGGGGGTTAAGAAACGGGAGACCCAGTACTTC,CASSSGVKKRETQYF
TRBJ2-7,TRBV5-6,TRBD1,NA,TGTGCCAGCAGCTTGTACGCGGGACAGGTTTATAACGAGCAGTACTTC,CASSLYAGQVYNEQYF
TRBJ2-1,TRBV11-1,NA,few,TGTGCCAGCAGCAACGTAGGGACCCAGCGTATAATGGGTGAGCAGTTCTTC,CASSNVGTQRIMGEQFF
TRBJ2-4,TRBV29-1,NA,many,TGCAGCGTTAGCCCCGTTTTCCTCGACATTCAGTACTTC,CSVSPVFLDIQYF
TRBJ2-4,TRBV30,TRBD1,NA,TGTGCCTGGAGTAAAACAGGGGGCGACAAAACCAAAAACATTCAGTACTTC,CAWSKTGGDKTKNIQYF
TRBJ2-1,TRBV11-1,TRBD1,few,TGTGCCAGCAGCTCGATGGGACAGGGCTTTAAGCATGAGCAGTTCTTC,CASSSMGQGFKHEQFF
TRBJ2-7,TRBV19,TRBD1,NA,TGTGCCACCGGGACAGGGGTCTACGAGCAGTACTTC,CATGTGVYEQYF
TRBJ1-5,TRBV19,TRBD1,NA,TGTGCCAGTAGTATAGTGGACAGGGACAGGCAGCCCCAGCATTTT,CASSIVDRDRQPQHF
TRBJ1-1,TRBV18,NA,many,TGTGCCAGCAGTCCCCCGAACACTGAAGCTTTCTTT,CASSPPNTEAFF
TRBJ1-1,TRBV14,NA,NA,TGTGCCAGCAGCCTTGGGGCCATTGAAGCTTTCTTT,CASSLGAIEAFF
TRBJ1-2,TRBV20-1,TRBD1,NA,TGCAGTGCTAGGGCTAACAGGGGTGCCTATGGCTACACCTTC,CSARANRGAYGYTF
TRBJ2-3,TRBV20-1,TRBD2,few,TGCAGTGCTAGTTGGCGGGAGAGTAGCACAGATACGCAGTATTTT,CSASWRESSTDTQYF
TRBJ2-1,TRBV6-6,TRBD1,NA,TGTGCCAGCAGGGTCGGGACAGGGGGCAATGAGCAGTTCTTC,CASRVGTGGNEQFF
TRBJ2-1,TRBV6-6,TRBD2,NA,TGTGCCAGCACCGGCGGGAGTGGTTACAATGAGCAGTTCTTC,CASTGGSGYNEQFF
TRBJ2-1,TRBV9,TRBD2,few,TGTGCCAGCAGCGTAGCTGCGGGGGGTTACAATGAGCAGTTCTTC,CASSVAAGGYNEQFF
TRBJ2-2,TRBV9,TRBD2,NA,TGTGCCAGCAGCCCGTCGACTAGCGGGATGGACACCGGGGAGCTGTTTTTT,CASSPSTSGMDTGELFF
TRBJ2-3,TRBV20-1,TRBD2,NA,TGCAGCAAAGTAAGGACTAGCGGGAAAGAAGATACGCAGTATTTT,CSKVRTSGKEDTQYF
TRBJ1-2,TRBV14,NA,NA,TGTGCCAGCAGTCGCGGGACGGTGAACTATGGCTACACCTTC,CASSRGTVNYGYTF
TRBJ2-1,TRBV7-6,NA,few,TGTGCCAGCAGCTTAGGGCGGCGAGAACGCTACAATGAGCAGTTCTTC,CASSLGRRERYNEQFF
TRBJ2-7,TRBV4-1,NA,few,TGCGCCAGCAGCCAAGCCAGGGCGGGCGAGCAGTACTTC,CASSQARAGEQYF
TRBJ1-2,TRBV12-3/TRBV12-4,TRBD1,few,TGTGCCAGCAGTCCAGACAGGGTTCGGGTCTACACCTTC,CASSPDRVRVYTF
TRBJ2-7,TRBV1,NA,NA,TGCACCAGCCCTTTCTACGAGCAGTACTTC,CTSPFYEQYF
TRBJ1-1,TRBV4-3,NA,NA,TGCGCCAGCAGCCACCTCCGCGGGGAGATTCCTATGAACACTGAAGCTTTCTTT,CASSHLRGEIPMNTEAFF
TRBJ2-1,TRBV28,NA,NA,TGTGCCAGCAGTCCCCACTACAATGAGCAGTTCTTC,CASSPHYNEQFF
TRBJ2-3,TRBV24-1,NA,many,TGTGCCACCGGGGACGACTTCACAGATACGCAGTATTTT,CATGDDFTDTQYF
TRBJ1-1,TRBV20-1,TRBD1,few,TGCAGTGCTAGAGGCCATCCAGGGGGAAGCACTGAAGCTTTCTTT,CSARGHPGGSTEAFF
TRBJ2-5,TRBV20-1,NA,NA,TGCAGTGCTCCCCAGGGACGGGCAGAGACCCAGTACTTC,CSAPQGRAETQYF
TRBJ2-1,TRBV6-1,NA,few,TGTGCCAGCAGTGAAGGTGGGTATGCGAACCGGGACATCATCAATGAGCAGTTCTTC,CASSEGGYANRDIINEQFF
TRBJ1-2,TRBV5-1,NA,NA,TGCGCCAGCAGCTTGGGAGGCGCAGGAATGAACTATGGCTACACCTTC,CASSLGGAGMNYGYTF
TRBJ1-1,TRBV20-1,NA,NA,TGCAGTGCTCTAAAGGGGGGGCCGGGCACTGAAGCTTTCTTT,CSALKGGPGTEAFF
TRBJ2-1,TRBV5-1,NA,NA,TGCGCCAGCAGCTTGGCCCCCGGGCTTAGTGAGCAGTTCTTC,CASSLAPGLSEQFF
TRBJ1-2,TRBV15,NA,NA,TGTGCCACCAGCAGAGGGACTAACTATGGCTACACCTTC,CATSRGTNYGYTF
TRBJ1-1,TRBV5-5,NA,NA,TGTGCCAGCAGACTGGGACGGCCGAACACTGAAGCTTTCTTT,CASRLGRPNTEAFF
TRBJ2-4,TRBV7-2,NA,NA,TGTGCCAGCAGCTACCAGGGGAGAGCCAAAAACATTCAGTACTTC,CASSYQGRAKNIQYF
TRBJ1-4,TRBV7-2,NA,NA,TGTGCCAGCAGCCCCAGGGCCCCAGCAACTAATGAAAAACTGTTTTTT,CASSPRAPATNEKLFF
TRBJ2-3,TRBV7-2,TRBD2,NA,TGTGCCAGCAGCTTCGTAGCGGGAGGAAGTACAGATACGCAGTATTTT,CASSFVAGGSTDTQYF
TRBJ2-3,TRBV5-1,NA,NA,TGCGCCAGCAGCTTGGATCTGAGTCTCCTCACAGATACGCAGTATTTT,CASSLDLSLLTDTQYF
TRBJ1-1,TRBV6-2/TRBV6-3,TRBD1,NA,TGTGCCAGCAGTGAACAAAAGCGGGGACAGGAGACTGAAGCTTTCTTT,CASSEQKRGQETEAFF
TRBJ2-5,TRBV6-1,NA,NA,TGTGCCAGCAGTGAATGGGAAGAGACCCAGTACTTC,CASSEWEETQYF
TRBJ2-3,TRBV7-8,NA,NA,TGTGCCAGCAGCACAACAGGGATCGGTGCAGATACGCAGTATTTT,CASSTTGIGADTQYF